This is a list of T cell receptor beta chains from one sample in a study of tumor and adjacent non-tumor tissue in lung cancer. Each CDR3 protein is one row after TCRdb ran MiXCR on the multiplex PCR reads. This table holds over 60,000 distinct CDR3 sequences, 55% to 85% found once. Sample: lung tumor tissue. These receptors were collected from a man in his 60s with non-small cell lung cancer. Both conserved end residues are part of each CDR3. Each record gives: V gene, clone size, J gene, CDR3 length, CDR3 protein. Clone size is not always given. Where it is, it says once, few, many or a class for expanded clones.

>TRBV20-1|many|TRBJ2-7|13
CSATSDISYEQYF
>TRBV10-3|once|TRBJ2-7|12
CAIANSTYEQCF
>TRBV6-5|NA|TRBJ1-1|13
CASSYGQTNEAFF
>TRBV20-1|many|TRBJ2-3|16
CSASHYSWREENTQYF
>TRBV5-4|NA|TRBJ2-3|14
CASIPGGESDAQYF
>TRBV6-5|NA|TRBJ2-2|15
CASSYSTRNTGELFF
>TRBV6-1|NA|TRBJ2-1|15
CVSSEASPAYNEQFF
>TRBV5-4|many|TRBJ1-4|14
CASSPQQGNEKLFF
>TRBV5-1|many|TRBJ2-1|15
CASSLGDRGFNEQFF
>TRBV6-1|NA|TRBJ2-7|12
CASNGESYEQYF
>TRBV20-1|NA|TRBJ1-5|13
CSASQGGHQPQHF
>TRBV28|once|TRBJ2-5|15
CASSIGGHIRETQYF
>TRBV5-1|NA|TRBJ2-2|16
CGSSEELAGKAGELFF
>TRBV20-1|once|TRBJ2-3|12
CSAWKRRDTQYF
>TRBV29-1|NA|TRBJ2-7|13
CNVIKTGTYERYF
>TRBV28|NA|TRBJ2-6|15
CAGSKSTSGANVLTF
>TRBV20-1|once|TRBJ2-3|14
CNAQIQASTDTQYF
>TRBV20-1|NA|TRBJ2-1|12
CSASGLIWEQFF